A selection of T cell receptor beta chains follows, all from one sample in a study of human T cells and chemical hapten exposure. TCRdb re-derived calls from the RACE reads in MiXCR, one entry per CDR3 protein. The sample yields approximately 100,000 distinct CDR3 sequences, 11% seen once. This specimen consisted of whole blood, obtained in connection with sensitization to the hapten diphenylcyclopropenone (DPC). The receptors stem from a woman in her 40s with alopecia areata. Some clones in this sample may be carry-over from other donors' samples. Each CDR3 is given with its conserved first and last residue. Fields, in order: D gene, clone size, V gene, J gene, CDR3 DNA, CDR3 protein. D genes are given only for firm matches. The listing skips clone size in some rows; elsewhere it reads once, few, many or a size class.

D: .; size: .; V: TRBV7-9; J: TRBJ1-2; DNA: TGTGCCAGCAGCTTAGACATGTATGGCTACACCTTC; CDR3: CASSLDMYGYTF
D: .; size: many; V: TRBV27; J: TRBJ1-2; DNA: TGTGCCAGCAGTTCTCAGGGGCGCGGCTACACCTTC; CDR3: CASSSQGRGYTF
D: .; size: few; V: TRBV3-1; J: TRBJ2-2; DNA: TGTGCCAGCAGCCAAGATCGCGGGACAACGGCCGGGGAGCTGTTTTTT; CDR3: CASSQDRGTTAGELFF
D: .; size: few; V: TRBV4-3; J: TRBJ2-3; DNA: TGCGCCAGCAGCCAAGATCTGGGATCAGATACGCAGTATTTT; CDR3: CASSQDLGSDTQYF
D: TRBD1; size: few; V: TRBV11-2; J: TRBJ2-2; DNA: TGTGCCAGCAGCCCGAGGGGGACAGGGGGCACCGGGGAGCTGTTTTTT; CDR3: CASSPRGTGGTGELFF
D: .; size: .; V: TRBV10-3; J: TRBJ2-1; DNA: TGTGCCATCAGTGAGTCAGCACGCAATGAGCAGTTCTTC; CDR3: CAISESARNEQFF
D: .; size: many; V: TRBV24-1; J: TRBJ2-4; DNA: TGTGCCACCAGTGACCCGGCCAGATCCGACATTCAGTACTTC; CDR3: CATSDPARSDIQYF
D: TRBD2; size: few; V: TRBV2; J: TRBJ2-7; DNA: TGTGCCAGCAGATTCGGACTAGCGGGAGACCCCATCGTCTCCGAGCAGTACTTC; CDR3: CASRFGLAGDPIVSEQYF
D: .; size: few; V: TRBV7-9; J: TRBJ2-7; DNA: TGTGCCAGCAGCTGGGACCCGAGCTCCTACGAGCAGTACTTC; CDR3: CASSWDPSSYEQYF
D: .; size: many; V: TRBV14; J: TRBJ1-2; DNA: TGTGCCAGCAGCCAAGATCTTGGCTATGGCTACACCTTC; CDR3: CASSQDLGYGYTF
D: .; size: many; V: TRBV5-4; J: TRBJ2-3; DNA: TGTGCCAGCAGCTTGACAGGGTCAGATACGCAGTATTTT; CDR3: CASSLTGSDTQYF
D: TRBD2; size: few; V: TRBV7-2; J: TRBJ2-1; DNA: TGTGCCAGCAGCCAAGGGACTAGCGGGAATAATGAGCAGTTCTTC; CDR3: CASSQGTSGNNEQFF
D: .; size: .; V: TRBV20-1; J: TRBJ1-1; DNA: TGCAGTGCTAGAGACATTGGACCTTTCTTT; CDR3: CSARDIGPFF
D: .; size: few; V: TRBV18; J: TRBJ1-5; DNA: TGTGCCAGCTCACCTGAGTGGAATAGCAATCAGCCCCAGCATTTT; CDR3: CASSPEWNSNQPQHF
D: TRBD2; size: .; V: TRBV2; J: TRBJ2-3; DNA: TGTGCCAGGACCCCGGAGCGGGGGGGTACAGATACGCAGTATTTT; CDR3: CARTPERGGTDTQYF
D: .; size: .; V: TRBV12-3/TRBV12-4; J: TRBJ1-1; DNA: TGTGCCAGCAGTTGGGGGAGTGCGAACACTGAAGCTTTCTTT; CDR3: CASSWGSANTEAFF
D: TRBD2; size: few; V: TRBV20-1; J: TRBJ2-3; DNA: TGCAGTGCTACGCCGATAAAACTAGCGGGAGTTTTAGATACGCAGTATTTT; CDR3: CSATPIKLAGVLDTQYF
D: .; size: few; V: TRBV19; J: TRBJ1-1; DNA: TGTGCCAGTAGCTCCCTCGGCGGGATCGACACTGAAGCTTTCTTT; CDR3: CASSSLGGIDTEAFF
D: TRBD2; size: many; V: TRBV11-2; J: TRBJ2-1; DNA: TGTGCCAGCAGCCTCGGGACTAGCGGGGGGCACTTC; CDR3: CASSLGTSGGHF
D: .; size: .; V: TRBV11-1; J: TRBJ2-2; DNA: TGTGCCAGCAGCTCTACCTTATTAGGAGCGTCGAACACCGGGGAGCTGTTTTTT; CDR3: CASSSTLLGASNTGELFF
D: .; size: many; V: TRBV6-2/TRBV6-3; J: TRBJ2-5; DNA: TGTGCCAGCAGTTTCGGGAATGGAGTAGAGACCCAGTACTTC; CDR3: CASSFGNGVETQYF
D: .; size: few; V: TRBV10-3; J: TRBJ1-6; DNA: TGTGCCATCAGTCCCGACGGGTCGGGGTCTTCACCCCTCCACTTT; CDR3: CAISPDGSGSSPLHF
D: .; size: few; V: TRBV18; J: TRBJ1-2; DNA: TGTGCCAGCTCACCACCGAACAGGTTAGGTGGCTACACCTTC; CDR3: CASSPPNRLGGYTF
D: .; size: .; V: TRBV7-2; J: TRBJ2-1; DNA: TGTGCCAGCAGCTTTGACAGGAGCTCCTACAATGAGCAGTTCTTC; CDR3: CASSFDRSSYNEQFF
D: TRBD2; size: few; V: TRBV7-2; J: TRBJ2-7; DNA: TGTGCCAGCACCACCGGACTAGCCTTCAACGAGCAGTACTTC; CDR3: CASTTGLAFNEQYF
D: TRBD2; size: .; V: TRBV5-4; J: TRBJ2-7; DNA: TGTGCCAGCAGCCCCCCGGGGCGACTAGCGGGAAAGTACTTC; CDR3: CASSPPGRLAGKYF
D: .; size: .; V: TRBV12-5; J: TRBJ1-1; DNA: TGTGCTAGTGCCGACCGACGGGCTGGTGAAGCTTTCTTT; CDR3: CASADRRAGEAFF
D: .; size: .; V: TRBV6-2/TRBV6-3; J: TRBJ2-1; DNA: TGTGCCAGCAGTCCCCCTTTCCGGGGGCGCACCGGTGAGCAGTTCTTC; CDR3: CASSPPFRGRTGEQFF
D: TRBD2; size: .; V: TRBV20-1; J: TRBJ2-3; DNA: TGCAGTGCTAGCCCAGACGCGACCAGCGGGAGACAAGATACGCAGTATTTT; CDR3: CSASPDATSGRQDTQYF
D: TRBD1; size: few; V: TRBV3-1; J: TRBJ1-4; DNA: TGTGCCAGCAGCCACAGACAGGGTCAGGAAAAACTGTTTTTT; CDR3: CASSHRQGQEKLFF
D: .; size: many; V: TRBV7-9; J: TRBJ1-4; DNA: TGTGCCAGCAGCTTAGTTTCCGGAACAACTAATGAAAAACTGTTTTTT; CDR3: CASSLVSGTTNEKLFF
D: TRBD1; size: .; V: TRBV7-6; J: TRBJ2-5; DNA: TGTGCCAGCAGCTTTCGCGGACAGGGGGAGACCCAGTACTTC; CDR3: CASSFRGQGETQYF
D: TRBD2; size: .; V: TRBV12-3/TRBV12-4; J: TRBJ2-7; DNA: TGTGCCAGCAGTTCCCGCGGGACTAGCGGGAGGGCCCGGGAGCAGTACTTC; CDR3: CASSSRGTSGRAREQYF
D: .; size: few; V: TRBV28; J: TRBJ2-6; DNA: TGTGCCAGCACTTTAACAGGGACCTCTGGGGCCAACGTCCTGACTTTC; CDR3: CASTLTGTSGANVLTF
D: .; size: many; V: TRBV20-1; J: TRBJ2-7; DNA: TGCAGTGCTAGAGATGTGGGCAGGGGTAACTACGAGCAGTACTTC; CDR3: CSARDVGRGNYEQYF
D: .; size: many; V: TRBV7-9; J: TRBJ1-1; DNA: TGTGCCAGCAGCTTAGCGCAGTCGAACACTGAAGCTTTCTTT; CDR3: CASSLAQSNTEAFF
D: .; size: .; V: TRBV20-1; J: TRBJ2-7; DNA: TGCAGTGCTAGGGATTCATCGGGACGGAATTCCTACGAGCAGTACTTC; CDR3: CSARDSSGRNSYEQYF
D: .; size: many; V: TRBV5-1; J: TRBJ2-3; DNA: TGCGCCAGCAGCTTGGGATACTCCACAGATACGCAGTATTTT; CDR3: CASSLGYSTDTQYF
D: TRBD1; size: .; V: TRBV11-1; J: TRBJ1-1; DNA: TGTGCCAGCGCTCGCTACAGGGGAGGTGACACTGAAGCTTTCTTT; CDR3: CASARYRGGDTEAFF
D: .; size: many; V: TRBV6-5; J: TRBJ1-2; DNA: TGTGCCAGCAGTTATGGGCGCTATGGCTACACCTTC; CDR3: CASSYGRYGYTF
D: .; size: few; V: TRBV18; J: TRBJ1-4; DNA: TGTGCCAGCTCACGAGGGGTAACAACAGGAACTAATGAAAAACTGTTTTTT; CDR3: CASSRGVTTGTNEKLFF
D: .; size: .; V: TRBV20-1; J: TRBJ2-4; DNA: TGCAGTGCTAGTTGGGGGGCTAGTACTGAGAGAAACATTCAGTACTTC; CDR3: CSASWGASTERNIQYF
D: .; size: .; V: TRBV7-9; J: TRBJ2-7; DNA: TGTGCCAGCAGCTCAAACCCCCGCGCCCCCTCCTACGAGCAGTACTTC; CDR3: CASSSNPRAPSYEQYF
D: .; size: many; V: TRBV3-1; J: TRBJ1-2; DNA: TGTGCCAGCAGCCAAGGGGCCAGCCCTAACTATGGCTACACCTTC; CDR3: CASSQGASPNYGYTF
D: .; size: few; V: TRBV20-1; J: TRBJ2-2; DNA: TGCAGTGCTAGCACTACTACGAACACCGGGGAGCTGTTTTTT; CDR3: CSASTTTNTGELFF
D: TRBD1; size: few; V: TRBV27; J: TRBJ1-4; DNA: TGTGCCAGCAGTGCACAGGGGATCCAGCCTCTAGGTCAGGAAAAACTGTTTTTT; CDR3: CASSAQGIQPLGQEKLFF
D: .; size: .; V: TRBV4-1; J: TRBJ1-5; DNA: TGCGCCAGCAGCCAAGTTACACCTGATGGGAAGCCCCAGCATTTT; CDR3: CASSQVTPDGKPQHF
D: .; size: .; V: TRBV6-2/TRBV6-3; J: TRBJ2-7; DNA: TGTGCCAGCAGTTACACGGCGGGATCGTACGAGCAGTACTTC; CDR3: CASSYTAGSYEQYF
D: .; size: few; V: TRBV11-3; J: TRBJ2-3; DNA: TGTGCCAGCAGCCCCCCCTCGGCCGATACGCAGTATTTT; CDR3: CASSPPSADTQYF
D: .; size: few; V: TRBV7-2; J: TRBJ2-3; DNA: TGTGCCAGCAGGAACCCCCGCGGGCTAGGAGATACGCAGTATTTT; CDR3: CASRNPRGLGDTQYF
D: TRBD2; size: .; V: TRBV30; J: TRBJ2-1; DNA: TGTGCCTGGAGGCGGGGGACCCCCTACAATGAGCAGTTCTTC; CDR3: CAWRRGTPYNEQFF
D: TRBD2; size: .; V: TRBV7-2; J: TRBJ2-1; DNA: TGTGCCAGCAGCCCCGCCACTAGCGCACTATACAATGAGCAGTTCTTC; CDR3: CASSPATSALYNEQFF
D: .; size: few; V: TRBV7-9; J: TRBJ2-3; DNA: TGTGCCAGCAGAGTACCGAGCACAGATACGCAGTATTTT; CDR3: CASRVPSTDTQYF
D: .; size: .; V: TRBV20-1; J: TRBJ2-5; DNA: TGCAGTGCTAGTATTCCCGCTGAGGAGACCCAGTACTTC; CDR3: CSASIPAEETQYF
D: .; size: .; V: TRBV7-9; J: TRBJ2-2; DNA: TGTGCCAGCAGCCCGACGGATAACACCGGGGAGCTGTTTTTT; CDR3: CASSPTDNTGELFF
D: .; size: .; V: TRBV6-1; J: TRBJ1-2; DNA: TGTGCCAGCAGTCGTCGCCTTGATTCAGGCTACACCTTC; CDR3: CASSRRLDSGYTF
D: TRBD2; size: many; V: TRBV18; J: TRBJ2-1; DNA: TGTGCCAGCTCACAAGCGGGGGCCCCCTACAATGAGCAGTTCTTC; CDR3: CASSQAGAPYNEQFF
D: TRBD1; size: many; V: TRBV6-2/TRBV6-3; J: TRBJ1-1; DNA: TGTGCCAGCACGCTACAGGGGAAGAACACTGAAGCTTTCTTT; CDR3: CASTLQGKNTEAFF
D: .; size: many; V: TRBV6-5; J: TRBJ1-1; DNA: TGTGCCAGCAGTTATCAGGGTACGACGAACACTGAAGCTTTCTTT; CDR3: CASSYQGTTNTEAFF
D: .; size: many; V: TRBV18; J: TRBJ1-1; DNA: TGTGCCAGCTCACTCCGGTTGACCGGGGTGAACACTGAAGCTTTCTTT; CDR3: CASSLRLTGVNTEAFF